This TCR beta chain was found in a study of blood T cell repertoires in COVID-19. The overall study: The samples span acute and convalescent COVID-19 from the United States, Italy and Spain. T cells, B-cell-depleted T cells, or PBMCs supplied cDNA or gDNA.

On this clone itself: Different DNA sequences within this sample yield the same CDR3.

In the authors' methods: By means of reference gene primer amplification, nucleated cell counts were estimated. Profiled with immunoSEQ multiplex PCR; TCRdb holds only in-frame clones, not every one. The V and J calls and clone size come from that table; D and trimming were worked out from the DNA. The table has about 69,000 clones, roughly 80% seen once. The CDR3 spans 15 residues. Germline CDR1 LGHNT, CDR2 FRNRAP. V was clipped by 9 bases and J by 0 bases; unmatched bases: 7. The sequencing sample was made of peripheral blood. V gene TRBV12-5 combines with J gene TRBJ2-2, with 7 bases that match TRBD1. The sequence derives from a woman at least 80 years old with acute or convalescent COVID-19. This CDR3 reads CASTRDRPNTGELFF. The CDR3 DNA reads TGTGCTAGCACCCGGGACAGACCGAACACCGGGGAGCTGTTTTTT.